These T cell receptor beta chains were read from a single sample in a study of shared clonotypes between healthy human individuals. The protocol was immunoSEQ multiplex PCR, while the TCRdb copy is restricted to in-frame clones and leaves out a portion. The sample has 1.4 million to 1.5 million clones, roughly 96% seen once. The sequenced material came from naive CD4+ T cells sorted from blood. Source of these receptors: a man in his thirties or forties in good health. The CDR3 runs from the conserved cysteine through the conserved F or W. D genes are given only for firm matches. A clone size is listed for some rows: how often the clone was seen (once, few, many), or a class if it is expanded.

D gene,clone size,J gene,V gene,CDR3 protein,CDR3 DNA
TRBD1,.,TRBJ1-2,TRBV2,CASRGGTGYYGYTF,TGTGCCAGCAGGGGTGGGACAGGCTACTATGGCTACACCTTC
.,once,TRBJ1-4,TRBV28,CASSSQFRDNPEKLFF,TGTGCCAGCAGTTCCCAGTTCCGGGACAACCCCGAAAAACTGTTTTTT
.,.,TRBJ2-7,TRBV28,CASTPGAARHEQYF,TGTGCCAGCACCCCAGGTGCGGCTCGGCACGAGCAGTACTTC
TRBD2,.,TRBJ2-5,TRBV5-4,CASSVNSGRQETQYF,TGTGCCAGCAGCGTCAATAGCGGGCGCCAAGAGACCCAGTACTTC
TRBD2,.,TRBJ2-3,TRBV27,CASSPVRLAGMSTDTQYF,TGTGCCAGCAGCCCGGTCAGGCTAGCGGGGATGTCAACAGATACGCAGTATTTT
.,once,TRBJ2-7,TRBV28,CASSLVGFYEQYF,TGTGCCAGCAGTTTAGTCGGGTTCTACGAGCAGTACTTC
.,.,TRBJ2-7,TRBV28,CASSSGSFFYEQYF,TGTGCCAGCAGTTCGGGGTCTTTCTTTTACGAGCAGTACTTC
TRBD1,.,TRBJ1-1,TRBV28,CASSLTLIRTGGSDTEAFF,TGTGCCAGCAGTCTGACATTGATCCGGACAGGGGGCTCGGACACTGAAGCTTTCTTT
TRBD1,.,TRBJ1-1,TRBV6-6,CASRTLPGQGVVEAFF,TGTGCCAGCAGGACCCTCCCGGGACAGGGGGTGGTTGAAGCTTTCTTT
.,.,TRBJ2-1,TRBV4-3,CASSQEIPLAGEQFF,TGCGCCAGCAGCCAAGAAATTCCCCTGGCGGGCGAGCAGTTCTTC
.,many,TRBJ2-7,TRBV11-2,CASSPRSRSQWNEQYF,TGTGCCAGCAGCCCTCGGAGCCGTTCCCAATGGAACGAGCAGTACTTC
.,.,TRBJ2-7,TRBV7-3,CASSLSGGQYEQYF,TGTGCCAGCAGCCTGTCCGGCGGACAGTACGAGCAGTACTTC
TRBD1,.,TRBJ1-1,TRBV27,CASRPTRDRGRGAFF,TGTGCCAGCAGACCTACGCGGGACAGGGGGCGAGGGGCTTTCTTT
.,.,TRBJ2-7,TRBV5-4,CASSPRESYEQYF,TGTGCCAGCAGCCCGAGGGAAAGCTACGAGCAGTACTTC
.,.,TRBJ2-2,TRBV7-9,CASSLVFGPAGELFF,TGTGCCAGCAGCTTAGTCTTTGGACCGGCCGGGGAGCTGTTTTTT
TRBD2,.,TRBJ2-1,TRBV10-3,CAAAAGLGTYNEQFF,TGTGCCGCCGCGGCGGGACTAGGAACCTACAATGAGCAGTTCTTC
.,.,TRBJ1-5,TRBV23-1,CASRAGYSNQPQHF,TGCGCCAGCAGGGCGGGGTATAGCAATCAGCCCCAGCATTTT
.,once,TRBJ2-1,TRBV28,CASSRRTYEQFF,TGTGCCAGCTCCCGCCGGACCTATGAGCAGTTCTTC
.,.,TRBJ1-3,TRBV5-1,CASSRIAGGTGNTIYF,TGCGCCAGCAGCCGTATCGCTGGGGGGACTGGAAACACCATATATTTT
TRBD1,.,TRBJ1-3,TRBV6-6,CASSPGTAGNTIYF,TGTGCCAGCAGCCCCGGGACAGCTGGAAACACCATATATTTT
TRBD2,.,TRBJ2-1,TRBV5-1,CASSFGLAGTYNEQFF,TGCGCCAGCAGCTTCGGGTTAGCGGGAACCTACAATGAGCAGTTCTTC
.,.,TRBJ2-2,TRBV6-1,CASSERRQNTGELFF,TGTGCCAGCAGTGAAAGAAGGCAAAACACCGGGGAGCTGTTTTTT
TRBD1,.,TRBJ2-1,TRBV27,CASSFGQGGNNEQFF,TGTGCCAGCAGTTTCGGACAGGGAGGTAACAATGAGCAGTTCTTC
.,.,TRBJ2-5,TRBV27,CASSSSGVGGTQYF,TGTGCCAGCAGTTCCTCAGGCGTGGGGGGAACCCAGTACTTC
.,once,TRBJ2-1,TRBV10-1,CARDRAGTRFF,TGCGCCAGGGACAGAGCCGGGACGAGGTTCTTC
.,.,TRBJ2-5,TRBV27,CASSLAGLGETQYF,TGTGCCAGCAGTTTAGCAGGTTTAGGAGAGACCCAGTACTTC
.,.,TRBJ2-2,TRBV5-1,CASSLLRGTGELFF,TGCGCCAGCAGCTTGCTTCGTGGGACCGGGGAGCTGTTTTTT
TRBD2,.,TRBJ2-3,TRBV11-2,CASSLDFSGSGDTQYF,TGTGCCAGCAGCTTAGATTTTAGCGGGAGTGGGGATACGCAGTATTTT
.,.,TRBJ2-7,TRBV4-3,CASSRGDSYEQYF,TGCGCCAGCAGCCGTGGCGATTCCTACGAGCAGTACTTC
.,.,TRBJ2-1,TRBV7-6,CASSLGGGNSYNEQFF,TGTGCCAGCAGCTTAGGGGGCGGTAACTCCTACAATGAGCAGTTCTTC
TRBD1,once,TRBJ1-5,TRBV27,CASTPLGQGAGAQHF,TGTGCCAGCACTCCTTTAGGACAGGGGGCCGGGGCCCAGCATTTT
.,.,TRBJ2-1,TRBV27,CASSLLGRGEDNEQFF,TGTGCCAGCAGTTTATTAGGCAGGGGCGAGGACAATGAGCAGTTCTTC
TRBD2,.,TRBJ2-1,TRBV18,CASSPPLAVARGEQFF,TGTGCCAGCTCACCCCCCCTAGCGGTCGCGCGGGGTGAGCAGTTCTTC
TRBD2,.,TRBJ2-5,TRBV7-9,CASSLLAGGETQYF,TGTGCCAGCAGCTTATTAGCCGGGGGGGAGACCCAGTACTTC
.,.,TRBJ2-7,TRBV25-1,CASSPERAEQYF,TGTGCCAGCAGCCCCGAGCGGGCAGAGCAGTACTTC
TRBD1,.,TRBJ1-5,TRBV6-1,CAGRQGSKPQHF,TGTGCCGGCAGACAGGGGAGTAAGCCCCAGCATTTT